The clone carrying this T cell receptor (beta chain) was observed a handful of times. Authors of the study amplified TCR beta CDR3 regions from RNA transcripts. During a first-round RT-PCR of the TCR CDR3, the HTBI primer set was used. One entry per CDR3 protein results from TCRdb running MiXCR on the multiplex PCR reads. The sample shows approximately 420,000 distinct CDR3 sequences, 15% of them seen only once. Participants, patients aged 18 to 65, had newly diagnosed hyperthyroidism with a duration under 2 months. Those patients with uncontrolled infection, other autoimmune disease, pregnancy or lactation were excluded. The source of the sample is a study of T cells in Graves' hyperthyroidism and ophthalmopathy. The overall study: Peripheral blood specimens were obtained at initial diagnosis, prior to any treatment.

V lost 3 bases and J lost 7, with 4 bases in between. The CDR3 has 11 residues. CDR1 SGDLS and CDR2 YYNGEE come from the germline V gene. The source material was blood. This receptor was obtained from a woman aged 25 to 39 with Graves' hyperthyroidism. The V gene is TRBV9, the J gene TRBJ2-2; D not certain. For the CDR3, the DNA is TGTGCCAGCAGCGGACACGGGGAGCTGTTTTTT. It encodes CASSGHGELFF.